One and the same sample provided the 21 T cell receptor beta chains below, sequenced in a study of cytomegalovirus exposure and HLA in healthy donors. 13 Jbeta primers and 60 Vbeta primers were used for the PCR. This table comes from immunoSEQ multiplex PCR, and its TCRdb copy is limited to in-frame clones, with some not included. The table shows 150,000 to 200,000 clones, with 70% to 75% occurring only once. The sample taken for sequencing was PBMCs. All receptors come from a male donor in good health and CMV-seronegative.

The sample holds a few counts of this clone. V and J are TRBV2 and TRBJ2-1; D uncertain. CDR1 SNHLY and CDR2 FYNNEI come from the germline V gene. V was cut by 10 bases and J by 2 bases, with 9 bases left in between. The CDR3 runs 12 residues. The CDR3 DNA is TGTGCCATCTCCCAGGCCTACAATGAGCAGTTCTTC. This translates into CAISQAYNEQFF.

The CDR3 nucleotides read TGTGCCAGCAGCACCCCCGGGACAGGGTTGAATCAGCCCCAGCATTTT. Its translation is CASSTPGTGLNQPQHF. The genes are TRBV28 and TRBJ1-5, with TRBD1 matching over 9 bases. CDR3 size: 16 residues. Trimming took 6 bases from V and 4 from J; bases not matched to a gene: 10. CDR1 MDHEN and CDR2 SYDVKM come from the germline V gene.

This clone has a single count. The chain is built from TRBV9 and TRBJ1-6, with a possible D match to TRBD1 (5 bases). The germline gives CDR1 SGDLS, CDR2 YYNGEE. V lost 4 bases and J 7 bases, leaving 15 bases between the germline ends. The CDR3 is 15 residues long. As DNA, the CDR3 is TGTGCCAGCAGCCCCGCGGGGGTCCCCAATTCACCCCTCCACTTT. Its translation: CASSPAGVPNSPLHF.

This chain joins TRBV7-9 and TRBJ2-1; TRBD2 is a possible D gene (7 bases). The V gene's germline CDR1 is SEHNR and CDR2 FQNEAQ (reference sequence). Trimming stripped 11 bases from V and 6 bases from J, with 23 bases between. The CDR3 has 15 amino acids. The CDR3 spells CAADGGGGRGNEQFF. CDR3 in DNA: TGTGCCGCCGACGGTGGGGGGGGGCGGGGCAATGAGCAGTTCTTC.

The rearrangement uses TRBV4-1 and TRBJ1-5; D unresolved. V was pared by 2 bases and J by 7 bases, with 18 bases between. The germline V gene has CDR1 MGHRA and CDR2 YSYEKL. CDR3 size: 16 residues. The CDR3 region has the DNA TGCGCCAGCAGCCAAACGGCCGTGATGGACTACCAGCCCCAGCATTTT. It is translated as CASSQTAVMDYQPQHF.

This clone showed up just a few times. The chain recombines TRBV6-6 with TRBJ1-4; D remains ambiguous. The CDR3 runs to 15 residues. Germline CDR1 is MNHNY and CDR2 is SVGAGI (reference sequence). Between the trimmed V and J ends, which lost 2 bases and 7 bases, there was a span of 14 bases. CDR3: CASSYPLEHAEKLFF. In nucleotides, the CDR3 is TGTGCCAGCAGTTACCCCCTAGAACACGCTGAAAAACTGTTTTTT.

In this sample, this clone turned up a few times. The sample carries other DNA sequences with the same CDR3. The gene calls are TRBV28 and TRBJ1-6, with D unclear. This CDR3 is built from 14 residues. Germline V lookup: CDR1 MDHEN, CDR2 SYDVKM. Trimming took 6 bases from V and 0 from J, leaving 6 bases between them. In nucleotides, the CDR3 is TGTGCCAGCAGCTCCAGCTCCTATAATTCACCCCTCCACTTT. Translated, it gives CASSSSSYNSPLHF.

The chain employs TRBV7-6 and TRBJ1-5; D ambiguous. Germline-derived CDR1 and CDR2 are SGHVS and FNYEAQ. V was cut by 0 bases and J by 5 bases, with 11 bases left in between. The CDR3 has 15 amino acids. CDR3 region: CASSLASGGYQPQHF. In DNA form, the CDR3 reads TGTGCCAGCAGCTTAGCTTCTGGTGGCTATCAGCCCCAGCATTTT.

The rearrangement uses TRBV19 and TRBJ2-4, with D maybe TRBD2 (5 bases). Trimming left V 6 bases short and J 6 bases short, with 12 bases between. The CDR3 covers 13 residues. Germline assignment: CDR1 LNHDA and CDR2 SQIVND (reference sequence). CDR3 in amino acids: CASSSGRGNIQYF. The CDR3 DNA reads TGTGCCAGTAGCTCCGGACGGGGAAACATTCAGTACTTC.

This clone was detected a few times. J is TRBJ1-5 and V is TRBV10-3; 9 bases match TRBD1. Unmatched junction bases numbered 2, after V lost 6 bases and J lost 5 bases. The CDR3 totals 13 residues. Per germline, CDR1 ENHRY and CDR2 SYGVKD. DNA for the CDR3: TGTGCCATCAGGAGACAGGGGGATCAGCCCCAGCATTTT. This encodes CAIRRQGDQPQHF.

The chain uses TRBV5-4 and TRBJ1-2; 10 bases map to TRBD1. V trimming: 2 bases; J trimming: 6 bases; junction bases outside the gene matches: 1. Per the germline V gene, CDR1 is SGHNT and CDR2 is YYREEE (reference sequence). The length of the CDR3 is 13 residues. CDR3 nucleotides: TGTGCCAGCAGCTTCGGGACAGGGGATGGCTACACCTTC. Amino acids: CASSFGTGDGYTF.

The chain joins TRBV5-6 to TRBJ1-5, with D tentatively TRBD1 (6 bases). The CDR3 loop spans 13 amino acids. Germline V gene data show CDR1 as SGHDT and CDR2 as YYEEEE. The ends were cut back, 4 bases at V and 2 bases at J, with 7 bases in the middle. CDR3 in amino acids: CASSPGGNQPQHF. In DNA, the CDR3 is TGTGCCAGCAGCCCAGGGGGCAATCAGCCCCAGCATTTT.

This clone was picked up a small number of times. The chain employs TRBV11-2 and TRBJ2-7; D gene uncertain. The CDR3 is 14 residues long. Germline V gives CDR1 SGHAT, CDR2 FQNNGV. Trimming took off 1 base at V and 1 base at J, with 8 bases between the two ends. CDR3 region: CASSLVGPSYEQYF. For the CDR3, the DNA is TGTGCCAGCAGCTTAGTGGGCCCTTCCTACGAGCAGTACTTC. Drawing the rest from reference TRBV11-2 and TRBJ2-7, the complete variable domain is EAGVAQSPRYKIIEKRQSVAFWCNPISGHATLYWYQQILGQGPKLLIQFQNNGVVDDSQLPKDRFSAERLKGVDSTLKIQPAKLEDSAVYLCASSLVGPSYEQYFGPGTRLTVT.

This chain connects TRBV30 to TRBJ2-1; 8 positions match TRBD2. Germline-derived CDR1 and CDR2 are GTSNPN and SVGIG (reference sequence). This CDR3 is built from 15 residues. J was trimmed by 6 bases and V by 4 bases; bases with no gene match: 11. CDR3 amino acids: CAWTHTGGAGNEQFF. CDR3 nucleotide sequence: TGTGCCTGGACCCACACGGGGGGGGCCGGCAATGAGCAGTTCTTC.

The chain combines TRBV10-3 with TRBJ1-2, with TRBD1 as a possible D gene (5 bases). CDR3 length: 15 amino acids. Trimming shortened V by 4 bases and J by 2 bases, and 14 bases separated the two germline ends. Germline CDR1 is ENHRY and CDR2 is SYGVKD. The CDR3 region is CAISAGGAANYGYTF. CDR3 DNA sequence: TGTGCCATCAGTGCGGGCGGGGCAGCAAACTATGGCTACACCTTC.

The table lists this clone with a count of one. This rearrangement joins TRBV4-1 to TRBJ1-5, with TRBD1 as a possible D gene (5 bases). The CDR3 spans 15 residues. With 0 bases removed from V and 7 bases from J, the gap between germline ends came to 13 bases. Germline V lookup: CDR1 MGHRA, CDR2 YSYEKL. CDR3 amino acids: CASSQDSRAFQPQHF. The CDR3 nucleotides read TGCGCCAGCAGCCAAGACAGCAGGGCATTCCAGCCCCAGCATTTT.

J is TRBJ1-1 and V is TRBV30; D uncertain. There are 15 residues in the CDR3. In germline, CDR1 is GTSNPN, CDR2 SVGIG (reference sequence). Trimming pared 7 bases from V and 3 bases from J, leaving 21 bases between. CDR3 region: CASISTRVADTEAFF. The CDR3 DNA is TGTGCCTCCATCTCGACTAGGGTCGCCGACACTGAAGCTTTCTTT.

This chain uses TRBV27 with TRBJ1-5; D not resolved. Deletions cut 3 bases from V and 3 bases from J, with 9 bases between. Looked up from germline, CDR1 is MNHEY and CDR2 is SMNVEV (reference sequence). The CDR3 contains 14 residues. The CDR3 protein is CASSLAGLNQPQHF. CDR3 in DNA: TGTGCCAGCAGTTTGGCGGGCCTCAATCAGCCCCAGCATTTT.

The rearrangement uses TRBV6-1 and TRBJ2-3; 10 positions match TRBD1. The CDR3 runs 16 residues. Unmatched junction bases numbered 5, after V lost 2 bases and J lost 3 bases. Germline CDR1 reads MNHNS; CDR2 reads SASEGT. CDR3 loop: CASSEPGQGVTDTQYF. The CDR3 nucleotides are TGTGCCAGCAGTGAACCCGGACAGGGGGTAACAGATACGCAGTATTTT.

The chain joins TRBV28 to TRBJ1-5, with D unclear. The V end was cut by 4 bases, the J end by 5 bases, with 12 bases between. The CDR3 is 14 amino acids. Germline V CDR1 and CDR2: MDHEN, SYDVKM. The CDR3 region is CASSSSTEDQPQHF. For the CDR3, the DNA is TGTGCCAGCAGTTCATCGACGGAGGATCAGCCCCAGCATTTT. Full variable domain (missing parts from reference TRBV28 and TRBJ1-5): DVKVTQSSRYLVKRTGEKVFLECVQDMDHENMFWYRQDPGLGLRLIYFSYDVKMKEKGDIPEGYSVSREKKERFSLILESASTNQTSMYLCASSSSTEDQPQHFGDGTRLSIL.

The genes are TRBV9 and TRBJ1-1, with D unclear. The length of the CDR3 is 15 residues. Trimming took 1 base from V and 0 from J, leaving 10 bases between them. Per the germline V gene, CDR1 is SGDLS and CDR2 is YYNGEE. CDR3 nucleotide sequence: TGTGCCAGCAGCGTATCGACAAGAGTGAACACTGAAGCTTTCTTT. Protein sequence: CASSVSTRVNTEAFF. Together with reference TRBV9 and TRBJ1-1, the CDR3 gives the full variable domain: DSGVTQTPKHLITATGQRVTLRCSPRSGDLSVYWYQQSLDQGLQFLIQYYNGEERAKGNILERFSAQQFPDLHSELNLSSLELGDSALYFCASSVSTRVNTEAFFGQGTRLTVV.